A selection of T cell receptor beta chains follows, all from one sample in a study of human T cells and chemical hapten exposure. TCRdb analysed the RACE reads with MiXCR anew, one entry per CDR3 protein. The data show 120,000 or so distinct CDR3 sequences, over 9% seen once. Sequenced material: whole blood, taken in connection with sensitization to the hapten diphenylcyclopropenone (DPC). These receptors were taken from a woman in her forties or fifties with alopecia areata. Some clones in this sample may be carry-over from other donors' samples. Both conserved end residues are part of each CDR3. Fields, in order: D gene, CDR3 length, clone size, V gene, J gene, CDR3 protein, CDR3 DNA. A D gene is named only where the DNA matches it firmly. Some rows have no size entry. The others give once, few or many, or a class for an expanded clone.

d_call: -
cdr3_length: 12
clone_size: few
v_call: TRBV28
j_call: TRBJ1-4
cdr3_aa: CASSGQGEKLFF
cdr3_nt: TGTGCCAGCAGTGGGCAAGGTGAAAAACTGTTTTTT

d_call: TRBD1
cdr3_length: 13
clone_size: -
v_call: TRBV6-1
j_call: TRBJ1-2
cdr3_aa: CASSPTGDYGYTF
cdr3_nt: TGTGCCAGCAGTCCTACAGGGGACTATGGCTACACCTTC

d_call: -
cdr3_length: 13
clone_size: many
v_call: TRBV6-6
j_call: TRBJ1-1
cdr3_aa: CASSKRGVAEAFF
cdr3_nt: TGTGCCAGCAGTAAAAGGGGTGTCGCGGAAGCTTTCTTT

d_call: -
cdr3_length: 14
clone_size: few
v_call: TRBV29-1
j_call: TRBJ1-2
cdr3_aa: CSVEKDRGTYGYTF
cdr3_nt: TGCAGCGTTGAAAAAGATAGGGGCACCTATGGCTACACCTTC

d_call: TRBD2
cdr3_length: 16
clone_size: few
v_call: TRBV18
j_call: TRBJ2-7
cdr3_aa: CASSRTNSGSRDEQYF
cdr3_nt: TGTGCCAGCTCACGGACGAATAGCGGGAGTCGCGACGAGCAGTACTTC

d_call: -
cdr3_length: 16
clone_size: few
v_call: TRBV4-2
j_call: TRBJ2-1
cdr3_aa: CASSPQLSAIWNEQFF
cdr3_nt: TGTGCCAGCAGCCCCCAGTTGTCGGCCATTTGGAATGAGCAGTTCTTC

d_call: -
cdr3_length: 15
clone_size: -
v_call: TRBV20-1
j_call: TRBJ1-1
cdr3_aa: CSARDPTRRNTEAFF
cdr3_nt: TGCAGTGCTAGAGATCCCACCCGGAGGAACACTGAAGCTTTCTTT

d_call: TRBD1
cdr3_length: 15
clone_size: -
v_call: TRBV9
j_call: TRBJ2-7
cdr3_aa: CASSPGTGMSYEQYF
cdr3_nt: TGTGCCAGCAGCCCTGGGACAGGCATGTCCTACGAGCAGTACTTC

d_call: -
cdr3_length: 11
clone_size: -
v_call: TRBV4-1
j_call: TRBJ1-2
cdr3_aa: CASRGQDGYTF
cdr3_nt: TGCGCCAGCAGGGGGCAGGATGGCTACACCTTC

d_call: TRBD2
cdr3_length: 17
clone_size: many
v_call: TRBV12-3/TRBV12-4
j_call: TRBJ2-1
cdr3_aa: CASSSALAGGRYNEQFF
cdr3_nt: TGTGCCAGCAGTTCGGCACTAGCGGGGGGTCGCTACAATGAGCAGTTCTTC

d_call: TRBD1
cdr3_length: 14
clone_size: -
v_call: TRBV20-1
j_call: TRBJ1-5
cdr3_aa: CSARPGGDYQPQHF
cdr3_nt: TGCAGTGCTAGGCCAGGGGGCGACTATCAGCCCCAGCATTTT

d_call: -
cdr3_length: 15
clone_size: -
v_call: TRBV13
j_call: TRBJ2-5
cdr3_aa: CASSLGLRSEETQYF
cdr3_nt: TGTGCCAGCAGCTTAGGCCTCAGGTCAGAAGAGACCCAGTACTTC

d_call: TRBD1
cdr3_length: 14
clone_size: -
v_call: TRBV11-3
j_call: TRBJ2-3
cdr3_aa: CASSHRDRGPTQYF
cdr3_nt: TGTGCCAGCAGTCACCGGGACAGGGGGCCGACGCAGTATTTT

d_call: -
cdr3_length: 18
clone_size: -
v_call: TRBV12-3/TRBV12-4
j_call: TRBJ1-2
cdr3_aa: CASTDYPQGGGANYGYTF
cdr3_nt: TGTGCCAGCACCGATTATCCCCAGGGAGGGGGAGCTAACTATGGCTACACCTTC

d_call: -
cdr3_length: 13
clone_size: few
v_call: TRBV3-1
j_call: TRBJ1-2
cdr3_aa: CASSQVAGYGYTF
cdr3_nt: TGTGCCAGCAGCCAAGTGGCAGGGTATGGCTACACCTTC

d_call: TRBD1
cdr3_length: 16
clone_size: many
v_call: TRBV9
j_call: TRBJ1-2
cdr3_aa: CASSVEYRGPWDGYTF
cdr3_nt: TGTGCCAGCAGCGTTGAATACAGGGGGCCCTGGGATGGCTACACCTTC

d_call: -
cdr3_length: 15
clone_size: many
v_call: TRBV6-6
j_call: TRBJ1-2
cdr3_aa: CASSYSMGLIDGYTF
cdr3_nt: TGTGCCAGCAGTTACTCGATGGGGCTAATTGATGGCTACACCTTC

d_call: -
cdr3_length: 13
clone_size: many
v_call: TRBV5-1
j_call: TRBJ2-7
cdr3_aa: CASSPPSAHEQYF
cdr3_nt: TGCGCCAGCAGCCCCCCATCCGCCCACGAGCAGTACTTC

d_call: -
cdr3_length: 12
clone_size: few
v_call: TRBV12-5
j_call: TRBJ2-5
cdr3_aa: CASGLRGETQYF
cdr3_nt: TGTGCTAGTGGTTTGCGGGGGGAGACCCAGTACTTC

d_call: -
cdr3_length: 12
clone_size: -
v_call: TRBV29-1
j_call: TRBJ2-3
cdr3_aa: CSVIIRVDTQYF
cdr3_nt: TGCAGCGTTATAATCAGGGTGGATACGCAGTATTTT

d_call: -
cdr3_length: 12
clone_size: -
v_call: TRBV6-2/TRBV6-3
j_call: TRBJ2-7
cdr3_aa: CASRYGEDEQYF
cdr3_nt: TGTGCCAGCAGATATGGGGAGGACGAGCAGTACTTC

d_call: TRBD1
cdr3_length: 15
clone_size: -
v_call: TRBV5-6
j_call: TRBJ1-2
cdr3_aa: CASSYGTGVSYGYTF
cdr3_nt: TGTGCCAGCAGCTACGGGACAGGGGTCTCCTATGGCTACACCTTC

d_call: TRBD1
cdr3_length: 15
clone_size: many
v_call: TRBV28
j_call: TRBJ1-1
cdr3_aa: CASSFGGTGGMGAFF
cdr3_nt: TGTGCCAGCAGTTTCGGGGGTACAGGGGGTATGGGAGCTTTCTTT

d_call: -
cdr3_length: 11
clone_size: -
v_call: TRBV30
j_call: TRBJ2-7
cdr3_aa: CAWSVQPEQYF
cdr3_nt: TGTGCCTGGAGTGTACAACCCGAGCAGTACTTC

d_call: -
cdr3_length: 15
clone_size: few
v_call: TRBV19
j_call: TRBJ1-2
cdr3_aa: CASSTPPPANYGYTF
cdr3_nt: TGTGCCAGTAGTACCCCGCCACCGGCTAACTATGGCTACACCTTC

d_call: TRBD2
cdr3_length: 14
clone_size: -
v_call: TRBV5-4
j_call: TRBJ2-1
cdr3_aa: CASSFSGRRNEQFF
cdr3_nt: TGTGCCAGCAGCTTTAGCGGGAGAAGGAATGAGCAGTTCTTC

d_call: -
cdr3_length: 11
clone_size: few
v_call: TRBV6-2/TRBV6-3
j_call: TRBJ2-7
cdr3_aa: CASSDLYEQYF
cdr3_nt: TGTGCCAGCAGCGATCTCTACGAGCAGTACTTC

d_call: -
cdr3_length: 14
clone_size: -
v_call: TRBV6-6
j_call: TRBJ1-1
cdr3_aa: CASSFPGGAAEAFF
cdr3_nt: TGTGCCAGCAGTTTTCCGGGGGGCGCGGCTGAAGCTTTCTTT

d_call: -
cdr3_length: 16
clone_size: many
v_call: TRBV23-1
j_call: TRBJ1-6
cdr3_aa: CASSQRRGLYNSPLHF
cdr3_nt: TGCGCCAGCAGTCAGAGAAGGGGCTTATATAATTCACCCCTCCACTTT